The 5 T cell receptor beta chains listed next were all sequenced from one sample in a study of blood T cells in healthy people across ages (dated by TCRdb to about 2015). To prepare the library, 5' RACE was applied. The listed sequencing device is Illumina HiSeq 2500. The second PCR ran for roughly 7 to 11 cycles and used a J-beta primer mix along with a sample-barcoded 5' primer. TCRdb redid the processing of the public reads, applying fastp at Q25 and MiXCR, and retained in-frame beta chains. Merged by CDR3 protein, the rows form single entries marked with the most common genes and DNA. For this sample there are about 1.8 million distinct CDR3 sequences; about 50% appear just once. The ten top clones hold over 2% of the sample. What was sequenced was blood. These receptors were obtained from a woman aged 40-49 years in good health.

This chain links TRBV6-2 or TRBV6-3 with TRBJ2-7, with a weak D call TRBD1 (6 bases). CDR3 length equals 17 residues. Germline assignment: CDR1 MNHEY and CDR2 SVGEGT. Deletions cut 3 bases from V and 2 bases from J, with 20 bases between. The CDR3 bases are TGTGCCAGCAGTTATTGGGGGCACCTCCAACGTACCTACGAGCAGTACTTC. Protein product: CASSYWGHLQRTYEQYF.

The CDR3 sequence: CASSLARANEKLFF. The CDR3 nucleotides read TGTGCCAGCAGTTTAGCGCGTGCTAATGAAAAACTGTTTTTT. V usage is TRBV27 and J usage is TRBJ1-4, with D unresolved. The ends were cut back, 2 bases at V and 3 bases at J, with 7 bases in the middle. Germline-derived CDR1 and CDR2 are MNHEY and SMNVEV (reference sequence). This CDR3 is built from 14 residues.

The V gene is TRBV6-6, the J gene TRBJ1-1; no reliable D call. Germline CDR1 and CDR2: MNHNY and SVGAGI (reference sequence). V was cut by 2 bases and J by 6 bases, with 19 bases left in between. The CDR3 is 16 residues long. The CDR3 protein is CASSYVLRTWFAEAFF. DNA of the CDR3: TGTGCCAGCAGTTACGTATTACGTACGTGGTTCGCTGAAGCTTTCTTT.

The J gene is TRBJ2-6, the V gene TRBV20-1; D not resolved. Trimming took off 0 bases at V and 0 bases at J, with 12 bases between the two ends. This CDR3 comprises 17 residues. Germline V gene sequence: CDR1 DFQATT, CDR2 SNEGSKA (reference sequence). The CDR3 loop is CSARDHKGASGANVLTF. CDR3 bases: TGCAGTGCTAGAGATCATAAGGGTGCCTCTGGGGCCAACGTCCTGACTTTC.

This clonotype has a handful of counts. The CDR3 here is CSVLAGLRDTQYF. The CDR3 DNA is TGCAGCGTTCTAGCGGGGCTCCGGGATACGCAGTATTTT. This chain uses TRBV29-1 with TRBJ2-3, with TRBD2 identical over 9 bases. J gave up 6 bases and V 5 bases, and 6 bases lay outside the gene matches. CDR3 size: 13 residues. The V gene's germline CDR1 is SQVTM and CDR2 ANQGSEA.